The 19 T cell receptor beta chains given below trace back to one sample, sequenced in a study of Ad26.COV2.S vaccination and SARS-CoV-2 variants. As for treatment: 15 to 20 received Ad26.COV2.S at low or high dose, single or two shots; about 5 received placebo; per-sample allocation not given. On day 63 after the first injection, vaccine and placebo recipients gave samples. Using immunoSEQ multiplex PCR, the repertoire was profiled, and TCRdb retains in-frame clones only, with some absent. The table shows hundreds of thousands of clones, with 88% occurring only once. Material: peripheral blood, obtained in a trial of Ad26.COV2.S vaccine versus placebo. The receptors derive from a person between 18 and 65 years old who received the Ad26.COV2.S COVID-19 vaccine or a placebo.

The chain links TRBV10-2 to TRBJ1-3, with D tentatively TRBD1 (5 bases). V was cut by 2 bases and J by 4 bases, with 9 bases left in between. Germline values: CDR1 WSHSY, CDR2 SAAADI. CDR3 length: 14 residues. CDR3 in amino acids: CASSEAGSGNTIYF. The CDR3 coding sequence is TGCGCCAGCAGTGAGGCAGGGTCCGGAAACACCATATATTTT.

This clone was counted a few times. The rearrangement uses TRBV6-5 and TRBJ1-3, with a weak D call TRBD1 (6 bases). The CDR3 runs to 15 residues. Deletions cut 5 bases from V and 2 bases from J, with 13 bases between. Germline assignment: CDR1 MNHEY and CDR2 SVGAGI. CDR3 DNA: TGTGCCAGCAGTCGGGACAAACCAACTGGAAACACCATATATTTT. It translates to CASSRDKPTGNTIYF.

This clone was observed once. The chain recombines TRBV27 with TRBJ2-3; TRBD1 is a possible D gene (7 bases). Trimming removed 3 bases from V and 1 base from J, with 11 bases in between. The CDR3 loop spans 15 amino acids. CDR1 is MNHEY, CDR2 SMNVEV, per germline (reference sequence). CDR3 amino acids: CASSLEGARTDTQYF. Here the CDR3 DNA reads TGTGCCAGCAGTTTGGAGGGGGCGCGCACAGATACGCAGTATTTT.

The table lists this clone with a few counts. A much larger clone lies one base from this, so it may be a read error. Other DNA sequences in this sample translate to the same CDR3. This chain links TRBV28 with TRBJ1-3; D unresolved. Trimming shortened V by 6 bases and J by 4 bases, and 4 bases separated the two germline ends. Germline lookup yields CDR1 MDHEN and CDR2 SYDVKM. The CDR3 covers 11 residues. CDR3 bases: TGTGCCAGCAGGGACGGAAACACCATATATTTT. It specifies CASRDGNTIYF.

The chain uses TRBV30 and TRBJ1-4; tentative D call: TRBD1 (6 bases). Germline V CDR1 and CDR2: GTSNPN, SVGIG (reference sequence). The CDR3 runs 15 residues. V was pared by 4 bases and J by 3 bases, with 15 bases between. In nucleotides, the CDR3 is TGTGCCTGGAATCGGCAGGGGAAATCTAATGAAAAACTGTTTTTT. This translates into CAWNRQGKSNEKLFF. Combining the CDR3 with reference TRBV30 and TRBJ1-4 gives the whole variable domain SQTIHQWPATLVQPVGSPLSLECTVEGTSNPNLYWYRQAAGRGLQLLFYSVGIGQISSEVPQNLSASRPQDRQFILSSKKLLLSDSGFYLCAWNRQGKSNEKLFFGSGTQLSVL.

V and J are TRBV7-2 and TRBJ1-1, with no clear D. V lost 3 bases and J lost 2, with 10 bases in between. Germline CDR1 SGHTA, CDR2 FQGNSA. The CDR3 consists of 14 residues. The chain's CDR3 is CASSLDPFNTEAFF. In DNA, the CDR3 is TGTGCCAGCAGCTTGGACCCTTTCAACACTGAAGCTTTCTTT.

The genes are TRBV7-2 and TRBJ1-4; no firm D call. Per germline, CDR1 SGHTA and CDR2 FQGNSA. The CDR3 covers 15 residues. The germline V and J ends were trimmed by 6 bases and 1 base, with 12 bases remaining between them. CDR3 residues: CASRVKGLTNEKLFF. In nucleotides, the CDR3 is TGTGCCAGCAGGGTAAAAGGGCTAACTAATGAAAAACTGTTTTTT. The complete variable domain, with remaining parts taken from reference TRBV7-2 and TRBJ1-4, reads GAGVSQSPSNKVTEKGKDVELRCDPISGHTALYWYRQSLGQGLEFLIYFQGNSAPDKSGLPSDRFSAERTGGSVSTLTIQRTQQEDSAVYLCASRVKGLTNEKLFFGSGTQLSVL.

The chain uses TRBV4-3 and TRBJ2-1; no clear D. CDR3 length: 12 amino acids. Trimming took 3 bases from V and 8 from J, leaving 8 bases between them. Germline V gene sequence: CDR1 LGHNA, CDR2 YSLEER. CDR3 residues: CASSQLGYEQFF. The CDR3 region has the DNA TGCGCCAGCAGCCAGTTAGGTTATGAGCAGTTCTTC.

The chain carries TRBV30 and TRBJ2-2; D not certain. Trimming cost V 4 bases and J 0 bases, with 9 bases left between them. Germline CDR1 is GTSNPN and CDR2 is SVGIG (reference sequence). The CDR3 is 14 residues long. Here the CDR3 reads CAWTSSPNTGELFF. Here the CDR3 DNA reads TGTGCCTGGACAAGCAGCCCGAACACCGGGGAGCTGTTTTTT.

CDR3 in amino acids: CASSLRQGPPYNEQFF. In DNA, the CDR3 is TGTGCCAGCAGCCTAAGACAGGGACCGCCCTACAATGAGCAGTTCTTC. The rearrangement joins TRBV6-2 or TRBV6-3 to TRBJ2-1, with 7 bases that match TRBD1. CDR1 is MNHEY and CDR2 is SVGEGT in the germline V gene. The CDR3 totals 16 residues. Unmatched junction bases numbered 10, after V lost 6 bases and J lost 2 bases.

This clone was recorded only once. The rearrangement links TRBV7-9 to TRBJ1-6; 7 bases map to TRBD1. The V segment lost 1 base and the J segment 7 bases; nucleotides outside the gene matches: 4. This CDR3 contains 15 residues. Germline CDR1 and CDR2: SEHNR and FQNEAQ (reference sequence). Here the CDR3 DNA reads TGTGCCAGCAGCTTAGGTGGGACAGCGAATTCACCCCTCCACTTT. Translation gives CASSLGGTANSPLHF. Using reference TRBV7-9 and TRBJ1-6 for the parts outside the CDR3, the full variable domain is DTGVSQNPRHKITKRGQNVTFRCDPISEHNRLYWYRQTLGQGPEFLTYFQNEAQLEKSRLLSDRFSAERPKGSFSTLEIQRTEQGDSAMYLCASSLGGTANSPLHFGNGTRLTVT.

The chain recombines TRBV7-9 with TRBJ2-2; the D gene is possibly TRBD2 (7 bases). This CDR3 comprises 15 residues. Germline V gives CDR1 SEHNR, CDR2 FQNEAQ (reference sequence). V lost 5 bases to trimming and J lost 4 bases, with 14 bases between them. The CDR3 spells CASSPPRGGTGELFF. The DNA of the CDR3 is TGTGCCAGCAGCCCCCCGAGGGGGGGCACCGGGGAGCTGTTTTTT.

The DNA for the CDR3 is TGTGCCAGCAGTTATCAGGTCGACAGGGCAAAAGAAGCTTTCTTT. Translation: CASSYQVDRAKEAFF. This rearrangement joins TRBV6-5 to TRBJ1-1; 7 bases are a match to TRBD1. Germline trimming cut 3 bases from V and 8 bases from J; bases unmatched to any gene: 12. This CDR3 spans 15 amino acids. Germline V gene lookup returns CDR1 MNHEY and CDR2 SVGAGI.

The CDR3 loop is CASSTDREASYTF. In DNA, the CDR3 is TGTGCCAGTAGTACAGATCGGGAGGCTAGCTACACCTTC. The chain uses TRBV19 and TRBJ1-2; D unresolved. The CDR3 totals 13 residues. The germline V and J ends were trimmed by 4 bases and 9 bases, with 15 bases remaining between them. Germline V lookup: CDR1 LNHDA, CDR2 SQIVND (reference sequence).

This chain joins TRBV30 and TRBJ1-3; D ambiguous. The CDR3 is made up of 16 amino acids. V dropped 0 bases and J dropped 0 bases, with 12 bases sitting between them. Germline V gives CDR1 GTSNPN, CDR2 SVGIG (reference sequence). The CDR3 bases are TGTGCCTGGAGTGTACTTCCGCCGGGCTCTGGAAACACCATATATTTT. This sequence encodes CAWSVLPPGSGNTIYF.

The J gene is TRBJ1-4, the V gene TRBV28; D uncertain. The germline gives CDR1 MDHEN, CDR2 SYDVKM. Trimming left V 8 bases short and J 8 bases short, with 6 bases between. The CDR3 contains 10 residues. CDR3 in DNA: TGTGCCAGCTTCTTCGAAAAACTGTTTTTT. It encodes CASFFEKLFF.

The chain recombines TRBV9 with TRBJ2-1; D perhaps matches TRBD2 (5 bases). Trimming left V 4 bases short and J 0 bases short, with 11 bases between. Germline CDR1 SGDLS, CDR2 YYNGEE. The CDR3 is 15 amino acids. The CDR3 here is CASSLAPSSYNEQFF. Here the CDR3 DNA reads TGTGCCAGCAGCCTAGCTCCGAGCTCCTACAATGAGCAGTTCTTC.

With respect to this clone: This specimen includes other DNA sequences encoding the same CDR3. This chain connects TRBV7-9 to TRBJ1-5; maybe TRBD1 (5 bases). CDR1 and CDR2 from the germline V gene are SEHNR and FQNEAQ (reference sequence). V was pared by 5 bases and J by 4 bases, with 12 bases between. The CDR3 covers 14 residues. CDR3 in DNA: TGTGCCAGCAGCCCTACAGGAGGGAATCAGCCCCAGCATTTT. Translating gives CASSPTGGNQPQHF.

V gene TRBV6-2 or TRBV6-3 combines with J gene TRBJ2-2; weak D call: TRBD1 (6 bases). The germline CDR1 and CDR2 sequences are MNHEY and SVGEGT. The V end lost 2 bases, the J end lost 3 bases, and 19 bases lay between the germline ends. The CDR3 runs 18 residues. The CDR3 nucleotides read TGTGCCAGCAGTTACCCGACTACAGGGTCAATGGACACCGGGGAGCTGTTTTTT. Encoded protein: CASSYPTTGSMDTGELFF.